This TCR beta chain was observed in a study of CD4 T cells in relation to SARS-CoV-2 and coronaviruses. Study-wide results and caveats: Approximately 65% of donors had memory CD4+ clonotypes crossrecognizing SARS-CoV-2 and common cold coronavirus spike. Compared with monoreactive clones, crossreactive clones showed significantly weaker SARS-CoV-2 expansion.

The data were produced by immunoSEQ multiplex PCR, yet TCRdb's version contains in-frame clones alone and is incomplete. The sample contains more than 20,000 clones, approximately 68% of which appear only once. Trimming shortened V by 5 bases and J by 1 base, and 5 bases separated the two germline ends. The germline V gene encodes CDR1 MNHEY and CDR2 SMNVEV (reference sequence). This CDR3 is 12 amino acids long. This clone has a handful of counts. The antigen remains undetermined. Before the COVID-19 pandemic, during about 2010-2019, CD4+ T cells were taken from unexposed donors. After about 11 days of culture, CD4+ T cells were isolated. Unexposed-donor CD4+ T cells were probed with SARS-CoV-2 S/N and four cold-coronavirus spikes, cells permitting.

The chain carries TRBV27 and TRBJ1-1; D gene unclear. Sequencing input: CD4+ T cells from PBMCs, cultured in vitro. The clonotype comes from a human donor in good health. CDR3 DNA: TGTGCCAGCAGTCCGGGGAACACTGAAGCTTTCTTT. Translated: CASSPGNTEAFF.